The T cell receptor (beta chain) described here comes from a study of cytomegalovirus exposure and HLA in healthy donors. The germline gives CDR1 MNHEY, CDR2 SVGAGI. The CDR3 has 14 amino acids. With 0 bases removed from V and 3 bases from J, the gap between germline ends came to 7 bases. Amplification used 60 Vbeta primers and 13 Jbeta primers. Here immunoSEQ multiplex PCR was the method, and the copy in TCRdb shows in-frame clones only, minus some. In the table there are some 170,000 clones, roughly four fifths of which are singletons. The chain employs TRBV6-5 and TRBJ2-3; D uncertain. Material for sequencing was PBMCs. The TCR sequence derives from a man aged 50 or older in good health and CMV-seropositive. DNA of the CDR3: TGTGCCAGCAGTTACTCTTTAACTACAGATACGCAGTATTTT. It encodes CASSYSLTTDTQYF.